The clone carrying this TCR beta chain was seen only a few times. These data come from a study of CD8+ T cells in alopecia areata. Noted treatment: oral pan-JAK inhibitor, 5-10 mg twice daily. It was cDNA, reverse transcribed from extracted RNA, that served as the sequencing template. The repertoire was sequenced with immunoSEQ multiplex PCR; TCRdb's copy has only in-frame clones and lacks some. The sample lists 150,000 to 200,000 clones, roughly 60% occurring once. V lost 0 bases and J 0 bases, leaving 11 bases between the germline ends. This CDR3 is 16 amino acids long. Germline CDR1 MGHRA, CDR2 YSYEKL.

The receptor's source is a human donor with alopecia areata. The V call is TRBV4-1, the J call TRBJ1-2; maybe TRBD1 (6 bases). The sequencing used CD4+ T cells sorted from blood, collected at week 24, from a patient treated with tofacitinib. CDR3 protein: CASSQDRGRANYGYTF. In DNA, the CDR3 is TGCGCCAGCAGCCAAGACAGGGGCCGGGCTAACTATGGCTACACCTTC.